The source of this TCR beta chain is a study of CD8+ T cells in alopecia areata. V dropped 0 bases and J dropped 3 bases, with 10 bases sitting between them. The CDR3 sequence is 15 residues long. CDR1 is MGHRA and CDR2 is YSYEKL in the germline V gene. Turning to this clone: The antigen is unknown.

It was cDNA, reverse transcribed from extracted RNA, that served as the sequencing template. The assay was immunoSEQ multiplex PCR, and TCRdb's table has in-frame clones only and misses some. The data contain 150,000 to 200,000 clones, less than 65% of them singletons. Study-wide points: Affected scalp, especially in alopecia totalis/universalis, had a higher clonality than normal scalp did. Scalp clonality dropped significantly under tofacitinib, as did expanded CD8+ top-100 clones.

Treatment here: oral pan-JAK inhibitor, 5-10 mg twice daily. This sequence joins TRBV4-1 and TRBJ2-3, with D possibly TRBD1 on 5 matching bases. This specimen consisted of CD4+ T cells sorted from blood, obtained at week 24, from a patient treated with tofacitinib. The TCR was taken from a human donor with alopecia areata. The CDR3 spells CASSQDRVLTDTQYF. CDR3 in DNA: TGCGCCAGCAGCCAAGACAGGGTACTGACAGATACGCAGTATTTT.